The sample holds one count of the clone carrying this T cell receptor (beta chain). The data were taken from a study of T cells in Graves' hyperthyroidism and ophthalmopathy. TCR beta CDR3 regions were amplified from RNA. The HTBI primer set drove a first-round RT-PCR of the TCR CDR3. MiXCR was run by TCRdb on the multiplex PCR reads, yielding one entry per CDR3 protein. Of fewer than 550,000 distinct CDR3 sequences listed, approximately 24% are singletons. J was trimmed by 5 bases and V by 5 bases; bases with no gene match: 4. The CDR3 has 13 residues. Looked up from germline, CDR1 is MDHEN and CDR2 is SYDVKM.

This chain joins TRBV28 and TRBJ2-5, with TRBD2 matching over 8 bases. The sample comprised blood. This clonotype was obtained from a woman between 25 and 40 years old with Graves' ophthalmopathy. The CDR3 DNA reads as TGTGCCAGCAGTAACACGGGAGGGGAGACCCAGTACTTC. Its protein is CASSNTGGETQYF.